The 19 T cell receptor beta chains below come from one sample, sequenced in a study of T cells in tuberculosis. Data came from immunoSEQ multiplex PCR; TCRdb stores just in-frame clones and leaves some out. The sample records 25,000 to 35,000 clones, roughly 95% being singletons. Sequenced: PBMCs. All receptors come from a donor aged 5-35 years with latent tuberculosis or without tuberculosis infection.

Only a few counts were recorded for this clone. V gene TRBV7-2 combines with J gene TRBJ2-7; maybe TRBD1 (6 bases). The CDR3 contains 16 residues. Looked up from germline, CDR1 is SGHTA and CDR2 is FQGNSA. Trimming stripped 5 bases from V and 0 bases from J, with 17 bases between. For the CDR3, the DNA is TGTGCCAGCAGCCCAACCCCAGGGGCATCCTCCTACGAGCAGTACTTC. It specifies CASSPTPGASSYEQYF.

This rearrangement joins TRBV19 to TRBJ2-5, with 8 bases fitting TRBD2. This CDR3 contains 16 residues. CDR1 is LNHDA and CDR2 is SQIVND in the germline V gene (reference sequence). V lost 3 bases, J lost 0 bases, and 6 bases stayed unmatched. CDR3 residues: CASSIRGGRYQETQYF. The CDR3 DNA reads as TGTGCCAGTAGTATCCGGGGGGGACGATACCAAGAGACCCAGTACTTC. The full variable domain, rest sourced from reference TRBV19 and TRBJ2-5, is DGGITQSPKYLFRKEGQNVTLSCEQNLNHDAMYWYRQDPGQGLRLIYYSQIVNDFQKGDIAEGYSVSREKKESFPLTVTSAQKNPTAFYLCASSIRGGRYQETQYFGPGTRLLVL.

The V gene is TRBV11-3, the J gene TRBJ2-1, with D tentatively TRBD1 (6 bases). The germline CDR1 and CDR2 sequences are SGHNT and YENEEA. This CDR3 has 13 amino acids. V gave up 1 base and J gave up 10 bases, with 11 bases separating them. Written as DNA, the CDR3 is TGTGCCAGCAGCTTAGCAGGGGTTGGGGAGCAGTTCTTC. As protein: CASSLAGVGEQFF.

The chain recombines TRBV30 with TRBJ2-1; 12 nucleotides agree with TRBD2. CDR3 length equals 14 residues. After removal of 4 bases from V and 9 bases from J, the junction contained 7 bases not matched to a gene. CDR1 and CDR2 from the germline V gene are GTSNPN and SVGIG (reference sequence). In DNA, the CDR3 is TGTGCCTGGACCCCACTAGCGGGAGGCAGTGAGCAGTTCTTC. Protein product: CAWTPLAGGSEQFF.

This chain links TRBV9 with TRBJ1-1; D is unclear. The germline CDR1 and CDR2 sequences are SGDLS and YYNGEE. CDR3 length: 14 residues. The V and J ends lost 1 base and 1 base respectively, with 8 bases between them. The CDR3 DNA sequence: TGTGCCAGCAGCGTAACAGAAGGGAACACTGAAGCTTTCTTT. It codes for CASSVTEGNTEAFF.

The V and J genes are TRBV7-9 and TRBJ2-1; D gene unclear. This CDR3 is built from 13 residues. The ends were cut back, 5 bases at V and 0 bases at J, with 5 bases in the middle. Germline-derived CDR1 and CDR2 are SEHNR and FQNEAQ (reference sequence). CDR3 loop: CASSLPSYNEQFF. The CDR3 DNA reads as TGTGCCAGCAGCCTACCCTCCTACAATGAGCAGTTCTTC.

V and J are TRBV7-6 and TRBJ1-3; tentative D call: TRBD1 (5 bases). Germline values: CDR1 SGHVS, CDR2 FNYEAQ. The length of the CDR3 is 16 residues. Trimming shortened V by 1 base and J by 3 bases, and 13 bases separated the two germline ends. The CDR3 sequence is CASSLGPKTVGNTIYF. The CDR3 coding sequence is TGTGCCAGCAGCTTAGGACCCAAGACAGTTGGAAACACCATATATTTT.

The chain carries TRBV29-1 and TRBJ2-1; 7 nucleotides agree with TRBD2. The CDR3 extends over 15 amino acids. The germline V gene encodes CDR1 SQVTM and CDR2 ANQGSEA. Trimming cost V 5 bases and J 0 bases; bases outside gene matches: 7. CDR3 sequence (DNA): TGCAGCGTTCGGAGCGGGAAAGGCTCCTACAATGAGCAGTTCTTC. Protein sequence: CSVRSGKGSYNEQFF.

The chain carries TRBV27 and TRBJ2-3; D might be TRBD2 (6 bases). The CDR3 is 14 residues long. V shed 6 bases and J shed 4 bases, with 14 bases lying between them. Germline CDR1 is MNHEY and CDR2 is SMNVEV (reference sequence). As DNA, the CDR3 is TGTGCCAGCAGCGTCACGGGGGTGCCAGATACGCAGTATTTT. It translates to CASSVTGVPDTQYF.

In its sample, this clone was seen once. The chain uses TRBV10-1 and TRBJ2-7; 8 nucleotides match TRBD1. The V and J ends lost 2 bases and 2 bases, in that order; junction bases with no gene match: 5. Germline CDR1 is WNHNN and CDR2 is SYGVQD (reference sequence). CDR3 length: 15 residues. CDR3 DNA: TGCGCCAGCAGTGAGAAGGTGGGACAGGCCTACGAGCAGTACTTC. As protein: CASSEKVGQAYEQYF.

The gene calls are TRBV5-5 and TRBJ2-7, with D possibly being TRBD2 (5 bases). CDR3 size: 15 residues. Trimming shortened V by 4 bases and J by 1 base, and 15 bases separated the two germline ends. Germline lookup yields CDR1 SGHKS and CDR2 YYEKEE (reference sequence). CDR3 sequence: CASSPLGVSSYEQYF. CDR3 nucleotides: TGTGCCAGCAGCCCCCTCGGGGTATCTTCCTACGAGCAGTACTTC.

The V call is TRBV6-5, the J call TRBJ1-4; D uncertain. Germline V lookup: CDR1 MNHEY, CDR2 SVGAGI. Trimming removed 6 bases at V and 5 bases at J, with 16 bases between. The CDR3 length is 15 residues. The CDR3 nucleotides read TGTGCCAGCAGCACTACCGGGAGGTCAAATGAAAAACTGTTTTTT. It codes for CASSTTGRSNEKLFF.

The V and J genes are TRBV10-2 and TRBJ2-1, with 8 bases identical to TRBD2. The length of the CDR3 is 14 residues. Germline lookup yields CDR1 WSHSY and CDR2 SAAADI. V was clipped by 5 bases and J by 6 bases; unmatched bases: 6. The CDR3 loop reads CASSPGLVFNEQFF. The CDR3 DNA reads TGCGCCAGCAGTCCGGGACTAGTTTTCAATGAGCAGTTCTTC.

The CDR3 coding sequence is TGTGCCAGCAGTGAAGAACAGCATACAGATACGCAGTATTTT. It is translated as CASSEEQHTDTQYF. This chain connects TRBV6-1 to TRBJ2-3; D is uncertain. Germline V gene lookup returns CDR1 MNHNS and CDR2 SASEGT. The CDR3 is 14 residues long. V shed 1 base and J shed 3 bases, with 8 bases lying between them.

This clone has only one observation. The chain joins TRBV19 to TRBJ1-5, with 7 positions matching TRBD1. The germline V gene encodes CDR1 LNHDA and CDR2 SQIVND (reference sequence). The CDR3 has 13 amino acids. Germline trimming cut 9 bases from V and 2 bases from J; bases unmatched to any gene: 4. The CDR3 here is CASQDRGNQPQHF. The CDR3 bases are TGTGCCAGCCAAGACAGGGGCAATCAGCCCCAGCATTTT.

This chain connects TRBV30 to TRBJ2-1, with 15 bases identical to TRBD2. Unmatched junction bases numbered 12, after V lost 3 bases and J lost 9 bases. Germline CDR1 is GTSNPN and CDR2 is SVGIG (reference sequence). The CDR3 is 17 amino acids. CDR3 loop: CAWSGLAGLAGGGEQFF. The CDR3 DNA follows: TGTGCCTGGAGCGGTTTGGCGGGACTAGCGGGAGGAGGTGAGCAGTTCTTC.

The J gene is TRBJ1-2, the V gene TRBV19; 7 bases are a match to TRBD1. Germline V CDR1 and CDR2: LNHDA, SQIVND (reference sequence). Trimming cost V 8 bases and J 7 bases; bases outside gene matches: 10. The CDR3 has 13 residues. The CDR3 loop reads CASATGTVVGYTF. CDR3 bases: TGTGCCAGTGCTACCGGGACAGTCGTTGGCTACACCTTC.

The chain recombines TRBV5-6 with TRBJ2-5; 7 bases align to TRBD2. The CDR3 is made up of 13 amino acids. The germline V gene has CDR1 SGHDT and CDR2 YYEEEE. Germline trimming cut 4 bases from V and 6 bases from J; bases unmatched to any gene: 6. As DNA, the CDR3 is TGTGCCAGCAGCAGAAAAGCGGGGCAGACCCAGTACTTC. It is translated as CASSRKAGQTQYF. Full variable domain (outside the CDR3, taken from reference TRBV5-6 and TRBJ2-5): DAGVTQSPTHLIKTRGQQVTLRCSPKSGHDTVSWYQQALGQGPQFIFQYYEEEERQRGNFPDRFSGHQFPNYSSELNVNALLLGDSALYLCASSRKAGQTQYFGPGTRLLVL.

The V call is TRBV5-1, the J call TRBJ2-7, with 8 bases that match TRBD1. CDR3 size: 14 residues. Germline trimming cut 6 bases from V and 1 base from J; bases unmatched to any gene: 6. Germline V gene data show CDR1 as SGHRS and CDR2 as YFSETQ. CDR3 loop: CASNRDRHSYEQYF. CDR3 nucleotide sequence: TGCGCCAGCAACCGGGACAGGCATTCCTACGAGCAGTACTTC.